Each of the 28 T cell receptor beta chains below was sequenced from the same sample in a study of shared clonotypes between healthy human individuals. Using immunoSEQ multiplex PCR, the repertoire was profiled, and TCRdb retains in-frame clones only, with some absent. The sample lists approximately 2,300,000 clones; approximately 90% were seen once. Source material: naive CD4+ T cells from PBMCs. Indicated subset: CD45RA+ positively selected. Source of these receptors: a man aged 18 to 30 in good health. Some clones in this sample may be carry-over from other donors' samples.

This chain uses TRBV5-1 with TRBJ2-1, with 9 bases that match TRBD2. CDR1 is SGHRS, CDR2 YFSETQ, per germline. This CDR3 has 15 amino acids. V trimming: 4 bases; J trimming: 7 bases; junction bases outside the gene matches: 9. This CDR3 is CASSLRLADLNEQFF. The CDR3 DNA reads as TGCGCCAGCAGCCTAAGACTAGCGGACCTTAATGAGCAGTTCTTC.

The chain uses TRBV6-6 and TRBJ2-1; the D gene is possibly TRBD1 (5 bases). V lost 5 bases and J lost 0, with 11 bases in between. Per the germline V gene, CDR1 is MNHNY and CDR2 is SVGAGI (reference sequence). The CDR3 contains 15 residues. The CDR3 DNA reads TGTGCCAGCAGTCCTGCAGGGATCTCCTACAATGAGCAGTTCTTC. It translates to CASSPAGISYNEQFF.

The genes are TRBV5-5 and TRBJ1-1; D gene uncertain. Between the trimmed V and J ends, which lost 6 bases and 2 bases, there was a span of 14 bases. The CDR3 is made up of 14 amino acids. Germline-derived CDR1 and CDR2 are SGHKS and YYEKEE (reference sequence). The CDR3 spells CASTPGWQNTEAFF. The CDR3 bases are TGTGCCAGCACCCCGGGGTGGCAAAACACTGAAGCTTTCTTT.

The CDR3 reads CASSPGLQDGSNEQFF. CDR3 DNA sequence: TGTGCCAGCAGCCCTGGACTCCAGGATGGGAGCAATGAGCAGTTCTTC. The J gene is TRBJ2-1, the V gene TRBV5-4; D may be TRBD2 (5 bases). Germline V CDR1 and CDR2: SGHNT, YYREEE (reference sequence). The CDR3 runs 16 residues. Trimming pared 4 bases from V and 6 bases from J, leaving 20 bases between.

The count of this clone is one. The chain links TRBV18 to TRBJ1-2; D uncertain. V lost 0 bases to trimming and J lost 8 bases, with 7 bases between them. CDR3 length: 12 amino acids. Per the germline V gene, CDR1 is KGHSH and CDR2 is LQKENI. The CDR3 reads CASSPPTVGYTF. CDR3 nucleotides: TGTGCCAGCTCACCACCCACGGTGGGCTACACCTTC.

The J gene is TRBJ2-4, the V gene TRBV28; TRBD2 might be the D (6 bases). The V and J ends lost 6 bases and 9 bases respectively, with 21 bases between them. The CDR3 is 15 residues long. The germline CDR1 and CDR2 sequences are MDHEN and SYDVKM. The CDR3 spells CASRTFREPGGIQYF. CDR3 nucleotide sequence: TGTGCCAGCAGAACCTTCCGGGAGCCGGGCGGCATTCAGTACTTC.

The gene calls are TRBV5-1 and TRBJ2-5, with 11 bases aligning to TRBD2. V was clipped by 5 bases and J by 1 base; unmatched bases: 4. The CDR3 has 15 amino acids. Germline V gene data show CDR1 as SGHRS and CDR2 as YFSETQ. For the CDR3, the DNA is TGCGCCAGCAGACCGGGACTAGCGGCCCAAGAGACCCAGTACTTC. This encodes CASRPGLAAQETQYF.

Only one count was recorded for this clone. The V call is TRBV5-1, the J call TRBJ1-1, with TRBD1 identical over 7 bases. Losses at the gene ends were 7 bases for V and 6 bases for J; bases not matched to a gene: 12. CDR3 length: 14 residues. Looked up from germline, CDR1 is SGHRS and CDR2 is YFSETQ. The CDR3 DNA is TGCGCCAGCGGGGAAAGACAGGGTGGCGCTGAAGCTTTCTTT. This gives the protein CASGERQGGAEAFF.

The genes are TRBV28 and TRBJ1-5; D unresolved. V lost 2 bases, J lost 0 bases, and 8 bases lay in between. The CDR3 consists of 15 residues. CDR1 MDHEN and CDR2 SYDVKM come from the germline V gene. CDR3 protein: CASSLGYFSNQPQHF. The CDR3 region has the DNA TGTGCCAGCAGTTTAGGTTATTTTAGCAATCAGCCCCAGCATTTT.

The chain links TRBV5-6 to TRBJ2-5, with a weak D call TRBD1 (5 bases). Trimming removed 1 base from V and 6 bases from J, with 16 bases in between. The V gene's germline CDR1 is SGHDT and CDR2 YYEEEE. The CDR3 is 15 residues long. The CDR3 here is CASSLLTAESQTQYF. The CDR3 nucleotides are TGTGCCAGCAGCTTGTTGACAGCTGAAAGCCAGACCCAGTACTTC.

The CDR3 reads CASSFAGEERDTQYF. CDR3 DNA: TGTGCCAGCAGTTTTGCGGGGGAAGAACGAGATACGCAGTATTTT. The V and J genes are TRBV28 and TRBJ2-3, with TRBD2 matching over 7 bases. In germline, CDR1 is MDHEN, CDR2 SYDVKM. Germline trimming cut 3 bases from V and 5 bases from J; bases unmatched to any gene: 8. The CDR3 totals 15 residues.

About this clone: Other DNA sequences within the sample encode an identical CDR3. CDR3 sequence reads: CASRTGNQPQHF. DNA of the CDR3: TGTGCCAGCAGAACCGGGAACCAGCCCCAGCATTTT. The V gene is TRBV6-5, the J gene TRBJ1-5; D not certain. This CDR3 spans 12 amino acids. Germline V gene sequence: CDR1 MNHEY, CDR2 SVGAGI. Trimming shortened V by 6 bases and J by 7 bases, and 10 bases separated the two germline ends.

This rearrangement joins TRBV4-1 to TRBJ1-4; 11 bases fit TRBD1. The J segment lost 7 bases and the V segment lost 3 bases, leaving 4 bases of the junction unmatched. CDR1 is MGHRA and CDR2 is YSYEKL in the germline V gene. This CDR3 has 15 residues. The CDR3 DNA follows: TGCGCCAGCAGCCAGGGACAGGGGGGGCTTGAAAAACTGTTTTTT. It specifies CASSQGQGGLEKLFF.

The genes are TRBV4-3 and TRBJ2-3; TRBD1 aligns across 8 bases. The V gene's germline CDR1 is LGHNA and CDR2 YSLEER. V was pared by 3 bases and J by 4 bases, with 9 bases of the junction left unmatched. The CDR3 loop spans 16 amino acids. For the CDR3, the DNA is TGCGCCAGCAGCCACCTACAGGGGGAAGGTTCAGATACGCAGTATTTT. It yields the protein CASSHLQGEGSDTQYF.

Comments on this clone: The same CDR3 can be traced to other DNA sequences in this sample. V and J are TRBV5-1 and TRBJ1-5; 9 bases are a match to TRBD1. The V gene's germline CDR1 is SGHRS and CDR2 YFSETQ. J gave up 7 bases and V 4 bases, and 6 bases lay outside the gene matches. The CDR3 totals 14 residues. The CDR3 protein is CASSPDRGGQPQHF. The CDR3 coding sequence is TGCGCCAGCAGCCCGGACAGGGGAGGACAGCCCCAGCATTTT.

The chain carries TRBV19 and TRBJ1-1, with 10 bases identical to TRBD1. The CDR3 contains 15 residues. Germline V gene data show CDR1 as LNHDA and CDR2 as SQIVND (reference sequence). J gave up 5 bases and V 5 bases, and 8 bases lay outside the gene matches. CDR3 nucleotides: TGTGCCAGTAGTCCACAGACAGGGGGCATAACTGAAGCTTTCTTT. Protein: CASSPQTGGITEAFF.

The chain employs TRBV30 and TRBJ1-4, with TRBD1 identical over 9 bases. CDR1 is GTSNPN, CDR2 SVGIG, per germline (reference sequence). This CDR3 contains 13 residues. V shed 2 bases, J shed 12 bases, and the junction held 7 bases outside the gene matches. CDR3 in amino acids: CAWSLDRQGELFF. In nucleotides, the CDR3 is TGTGCCTGGAGTTTAGATAGACAGGGGGAACTGTTTTTT. The full variable domain, its missing parts supplied by reference TRBV30 and TRBJ1-4, is SQTIHQWPATLVQPVGSPLSLECTVEGTSNPNLYWYRQAAGRGLQLLFYSVGIGQISSEVPQNLSASRPQDRQFILSSKKLLLSDSGFYLCAWSLDRQGELFFGSGTQLSVL.

The genes are TRBV4-3 and TRBJ2-3; no firm D call. Trimming removed 0 bases at V and 4 bases at J, with 8 bases between. Per the germline V gene, CDR1 is LGHNA and CDR2 is YSLEER. The CDR3 has 14 amino acids. The CDR3 loop is CASSQERSPDTQYF. The CDR3 coding sequence is TGCGCCAGCAGCCAAGAGAGGTCGCCAGATACGCAGTATTTT.

The chain links TRBV28 to TRBJ1-1; weak D call: TRBD1 (6 bases). The CDR3 runs to 13 residues. V dropped 11 bases and J dropped 2 bases, with 15 bases sitting between them. Per the germline V gene, CDR1 is MDHEN and CDR2 is SYDVKM. The CDR3: CALHRQDNTEAFF. The CDR3 DNA is TGTGCCCTCCATCGACAGGACAACACTGAAGCTTTCTTT.

Here the CDR3 reads CASSLAKVSAGSDTQYF. The CDR3 bases are TGCGCCAGCAGCTTGGCCAAGGTCTCGGCAGGGTCCGATACGCAGTATTTT. The V and J genes are TRBV5-1 and TRBJ2-3; tentatively, D is TRBD1 (5 bases). The CDR3 consists of 17 residues. CDR1 is SGHRS and CDR2 is YFSETQ in the germline V gene. V was clipped by 0 bases and J by 6 bases, with 20 bases between them.

The chain joins TRBV11-2 to TRBJ2-1; 7 nucleotides agree with TRBD2. Germline values: CDR1 SGHAT, CDR2 FQNNGV. J gave up 7 bases and V 2 bases, and 14 bases lay outside the gene matches. The CDR3 consists of 17 residues. The CDR3 spells CASSLITRGEGRNEQFF. In nucleotides, the CDR3 is TGTGCCAGCAGCTTAATCACTCGGGGGGAGGGCCGAAATGAGCAGTTCTTC.

The chain couples TRBV5-1 to TRBJ1-2; TRBD1 matches 9 bases. There are 14 residues in the CDR3. From germline, CDR1 is SGHRS and CDR2 YFSETQ. V was pared by 3 bases and J by 6 bases, with 6 bases of the junction left unmatched. CDR3 sequence (DNA): TGCGCCAGCAGCTCCGGGACAGGGCTTGATGGCTACACCTTC. Encoded protein: CASSSGTGLDGYTF.

The CDR3 sequence is CSVEVRLAGGSTGELFF. The CDR3 DNA follows: TGCAGCGTTGAAGTCCGACTAGCGGGAGGGAGCACCGGGGAGCTGTTTTTT. The chain joins TRBV29-1 to TRBJ2-2, with 14 bases matching TRBD2. Per germline, CDR1 SQVTM and CDR2 ANQGSEA. This CDR3 contains 17 residues. V lost 1 base, J lost 4 bases, and 5 bases stayed unmatched.

This chain links TRBV30 with TRBJ1-1, with D possibly matching TRBD1 (5 bases). Germline-derived CDR1 and CDR2 are GTSNPN and SVGIG (reference sequence). The length of the CDR3 is 16 residues. V was shortened by 4 bases and J by 1 base, with 19 bases between the two germline ends. The DNA for the CDR3 is TGTGCCTGGATGTCTTGGGGGGGGAGGGCGAACACTGAAGCTTTCTTT. Its protein product is CAWMSWGGRANTEAFF.

The genes are TRBV4-1 and TRBJ1-2; no clear D. The V gene lost 4 bases and the J gene lost 5 bases, with 14 bases spanning the gap. The CDR3 extends over 14 amino acids. Germline values: CDR1 MGHRA, CDR2 YSYEKL. The CDR3 spells CASSRPLQRYGYTF. The CDR3 region has the DNA TGCGCCAGCAGCCGACCACTACAGAGATATGGCTACACCTTC.

The chain recombines TRBV21-1 with TRBJ1-1; TRBD1, the table's D call, was not compared with the DNA. TRBV21-1 is described as a pseudogene. The CDR3 loop spans 14 amino acids. The CDR3 region has the DNA TGTGCCAGCAGCAAAGAGACAGGGTTCGCTGAAGCTTTCTTT. Translation: CASSKETGFAEAFF.

This rearrangement joins TRBV6-6 to TRBJ2-2; tentatively, D is TRBD1 or TRBD2 (5 bases each). CDR3 length equals 12 residues. Germline V lookup: CDR1 MNHNY, CDR2 SVGAGI (reference sequence). Trimming took 8 bases from V and 1 from J, leaving 5 bases between them. The CDR3 is CASGGNTGELFF. The CDR3, as DNA: TGTGCCAGCGGGGGGAACACCGGGGAGCTGTTTTTT.

The chain combines TRBV5-1 with TRBJ1-2; 7 bases are a match to TRBD1. With V trimmed by 3 bases and J by 6 bases, 5 bases remained unmatched. The CDR3 loop spans 13 amino acids. Germline CDR1 SGHRS, CDR2 YFSETQ. The CDR3 coding sequence is TGCGCCAGCAGCTCGACAGGGTACGATGGCTACACCTTC. Translated, it gives CASSSTGYDGYTF.